The 4 T cell receptor beta chains given below trace back to one sample, sequenced in a study of T cell repertoires in cytomegalovirus infection. TCRdb recomputed calls from the reads with MiXCR, one row per CDR3 protein. The sample records approximately 490,000 distinct CDR3 sequences, approximately 10% being singletons. The sequenced sample was PBMCs. The receptor set was obtained from a human donor in good health (CMV status not recorded). Some clones in this sample may be carry-over from other donors' samples.

This clonotype was seen repeatedly, ten times or more. The J gene is TRBJ2-2, the V gene TRBV6-2 or TRBV6-3, with 8 bases matching TRBD2. V lost 4 bases and J lost 7; bases outside the gene matches: 11. Per germline, CDR1 MNHEY and CDR2 SVGEGT. This CDR3 contains 16 residues. CDR3 residues: CASSSPGGPRSGELFF. The CDR3 DNA follows: TGTGCCAGCAGTTCCCCGGGGGGGCCGCGGAGCGGGGAGCTGTTTTTT.

The V gene is TRBV5-1, the J gene TRBJ1-5, with D perhaps matching TRBD1 (5 bases). Deletions cut 4 bases from V and 2 bases from J, with 10 bases between. Germline V gene lookup returns CDR1 SGHRS and CDR2 YFSETQ. The CDR3 is 14 residues long. The CDR3 sequence: CASSIGTGNQPQHF. CDR3 in DNA: TGCGCCAGCAGCATTGGGACCGGCAATCAGCCCCAGCATTTT.

This clonotype was detected a few times. V is TRBV10-3 and J is TRBJ1-1; D is uncertain. V was pared by 6 bases and J by 0 bases, with 5 bases between. Germline V CDR1 and CDR2: ENHRY, SYGVKD. The length of the CDR3 is 12 residues. The CDR3 region is CAIRDLNTEAFF. The CDR3 DNA sequence: TGTGCCATCAGGGACTTGAACACTGAAGCTTTCTTT.

There are a few counts of this clonotype. The chain has TRBV19 and TRBJ1-1; D gene uncertain. The germline gives CDR1 LNHDA, CDR2 SQIVND (reference sequence). The ends were cut back, 5 bases at V and 1 base at J, with 11 bases in the middle. The CDR3 is made up of 14 amino acids. The DNA for the CDR3 is TGTGCCAGTAGTCCAGTCACACAGAACACTGAAGCTTTCTTT. It specifies CASSPVTQNTEAFF.